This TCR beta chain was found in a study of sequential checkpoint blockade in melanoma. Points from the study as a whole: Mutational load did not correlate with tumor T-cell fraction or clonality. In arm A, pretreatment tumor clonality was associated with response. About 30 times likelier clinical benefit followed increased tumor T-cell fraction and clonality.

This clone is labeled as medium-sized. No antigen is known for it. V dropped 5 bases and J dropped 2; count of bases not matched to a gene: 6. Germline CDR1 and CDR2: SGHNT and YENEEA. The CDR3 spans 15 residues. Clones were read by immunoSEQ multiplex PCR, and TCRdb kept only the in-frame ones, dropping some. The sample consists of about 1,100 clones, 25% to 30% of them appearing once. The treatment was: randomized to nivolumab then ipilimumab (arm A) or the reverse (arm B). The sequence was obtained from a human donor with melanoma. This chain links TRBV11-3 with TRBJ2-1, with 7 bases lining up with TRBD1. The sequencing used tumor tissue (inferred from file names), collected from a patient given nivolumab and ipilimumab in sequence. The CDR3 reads CASSPTGEPYNEQFF. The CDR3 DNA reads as TGTGCCAGCAGCCCCACAGGGGAACCCTACAATGAGCAGTTCTTC.